This TCR beta chain was identified during a study of blood T cell repertoires in COVID-19. Study overall: There were acute and convalescent COVID-19 samples, and they came from the United States, Italy and Spain. T cells, B-cell-depleted T cells, or PBMCs supplied cDNA or gDNA.

Germline assignment: CDR1 MNHEY and CDR2 SMNVEV (reference sequence). There are 17 residues in the CDR3. J gave up 0 bases and V 8 bases, and 10 bases lay outside the gene matches. Patients of the Seattle cohort, enrolled during active infection, were followed longitudinally. The method was immunoSEQ multiplex PCR; TCRdb's version includes in-frame clones alone and lacks a portion of them. Here the sample spans more than 200,000 clones, about 87% being singletons. This clone was counted a few times. The chain is built from TRBV27 and TRBJ2-6; 7 positions agree with TRBD1. This TCR came from a man in his thirties or forties with COVID-19, enrolled during active disease. Input material: peripheral blood. This CDR3 reads CASSTITGVSGANVLTF. CDR3 bases: TGTGCCAGCTCCACCATCACAGGGGTCTCTGGGGCCAACGTCCTGACTTTC.